Below are 2 T cell receptor beta chains sequenced from a single sample in a study of a mutant IDH1 vaccine in newly diagnosed glioma. Time point meaning: week 35, safety follow-up. It was 300 ug of mutant IDH1 20-mer peptide that made up each vaccine dose, given with topical imiquimod. Clones were sequenced by immunoSEQ multiplex PCR, and TCRdb holds only the in-frame ones, with some missing. The repertoire holds 60,000 to 75,000 clones, around 90% seen once, with roughly 2% in the top ten. Their antigen targets remain unknown. The material was PBMCs, obtained from a glioma patient whose treatment included an IDH1 peptide vaccine. These receptors all stem from a young man with glioma.

The rearrangement uses TRBV6-1 and TRBJ1-3; D might be TRBD1 (6 bases). The V and J ends lost 3 bases and 0 bases respectively, with 12 bases between them. The CDR3 has 16 amino acids. From germline, CDR1 is MNHNS and CDR2 SASEGT. The CDR3 is CASSEGHTNSGNTIYF. In DNA form, the CDR3 reads TGTGCCAGCAGTGAGGGACATACAAACTCTGGAAACACCATATATTTT.

This clone was detected only once. The V call is TRBV7-7, the J call TRBJ2-1; the D is unclear. Germline V gene sequence: CDR1 SSHAT, CDR2 FNYEAQ (reference sequence). The V end lost 1 base, the J end lost 7 bases, and 11 bases lay between the germline ends. The CDR3 spans 14 residues. CDR3 loop: CASSLDRYANEQFF. Written as DNA, the CDR3 is TGTGCCAGCAGCTTAGACAGATATGCGAATGAGCAGTTCTTC.